The following is a TCR beta chain sequence with its context. The data belong to a study of blood T cell repertoires in COVID-19. The wider study: Sources were T cells, B-cell-depleted T cells, or PBMCs; the material itself was cDNA or gDNA.

CDR1 and CDR2 from the germline V gene are LNHDA and SQIVND (reference sequence). The V gene end was trimmed by 5 bases and the J gene end by 1 base; junction bases not matched to a gene: 6. The CDR3 sequence is 17 residues long. Cohort 3 recovery required two negative PCRs, clearance, or symptom resolution. Method: immunoSEQ multiplex PCR; TCRdb's copy keeps in-frame clones and lacks some. The data show about 250,000 clones, more than 75% seen once. This chain uses TRBV19 with TRBJ2-1, with 12 bases identical to TRBD2. The sequence derives from a man younger than 35 who had recovered from COVID-19. Sequences were obtained from PBMCs or T cells enriched from blood (not recorded which). The CDR3 protein is CASSRGLAGRSYNEQFF. The CDR3 bases are TGTGCCAGTAGTCGAGGACTAGCGGGAAGGTCCTACAATGAGCAGTTCTTC.